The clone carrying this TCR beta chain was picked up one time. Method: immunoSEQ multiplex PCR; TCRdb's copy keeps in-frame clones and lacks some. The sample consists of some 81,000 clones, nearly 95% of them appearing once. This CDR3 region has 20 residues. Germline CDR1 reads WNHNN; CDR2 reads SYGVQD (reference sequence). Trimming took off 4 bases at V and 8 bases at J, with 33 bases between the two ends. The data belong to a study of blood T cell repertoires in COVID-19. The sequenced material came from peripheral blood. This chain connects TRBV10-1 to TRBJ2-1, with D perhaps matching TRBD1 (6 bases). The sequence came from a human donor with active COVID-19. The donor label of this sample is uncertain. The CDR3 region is CASSGNRAIISDNSNDEQFF. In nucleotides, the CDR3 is TGCGCCAGCAGTGGAAACAGGGCGATTATTTCGGACAATTCGAATGATGAGCAGTTCTTC.